These 7 T cell receptor beta chains were all obtained from the same sample, sequenced in a study of blood T cell repertoires in COVID-19 (dated by TCRdb to the early 2020s). Libraries were built with the immunoSEQ multiplex PCR assay. The table comes from immuneACCESS by way of TCRdb, which keeps in-frame sequences with V and J called. Part of the clones is missing from these tables; in studies checked, under half for an unresolved V gene and the rest for unknown reasons. A total of about 88,000 clones appear in this sample, 90% of them only once. Together, the top ten hold 6.5% to 8.5% of the sample. Sequencing was carried out using peripheral blood. These TCRs come from a man aged 18 to 35 with COVID-19, enrolled during active disease.

The chain couples TRBV9 to TRBJ2-7; 7 nucleotides align to TRBD1. After removal of 0 bases from V and 2 bases from J, the junction contained 11 bases not matched to a gene. The CDR3 has 17 residues. Germline V gene sequence: CDR1 SGDLS, CDR2 YYNGEE. The CDR3 loop reads CASSVAPPGQGAYEQYF. CDR3 in DNA: TGTGCCAGCAGCGTAGCACCGCCGGGGCAGGGGGCCTACGAGCAGTACTTC.

The chain has TRBV12-3 or TRBV12-4 and TRBJ2-7, with a tentative D call TRBD1 (6 bases). CDR3 length: 13 amino acids. V gave up 8 bases and J gave up 4 bases, with 15 bases separating them. CDR3: CASLGDTVYEQYF. The CDR3 DNA follows: TGTGCCAGCCTCGGGGACACCGTTTACGAGCAGTACTTC.

The V and J genes are TRBV24-1 and TRBJ1-5, with no clear D. The germline V and J ends were trimmed by 6 bases and 2 bases, with 7 bases remaining between them. Germline V CDR1 and CDR2: KGHDR, SFDVKD. This CDR3 spans 13 amino acids. CDR3 residues: CATSPTGNQPQHF. In nucleotides, the CDR3 is TGTGCCACCAGTCCCACGGGCAATCAGCCCCAGCATTTT.

V gene TRBV24-1 combines with J gene TRBJ2-7, with 8 bases that match TRBD2. The V gene's germline CDR1 is KGHDR and CDR2 SFDVKD. CDR3 length: 15 residues. Losses at the gene ends were 5 bases for V and 5 bases for J; bases not matched to a gene: 10. In DNA, the CDR3 is TGTGCCACCAGTGGCGGAGCGGGAGTGATCGACGAGCAGTACTTC. Amino acid sequence: CATSGGAGVIDEQYF.

This chain links TRBV7-6 with TRBJ2-6; 13 bases are a match to TRBD2. Trimming took 1 base from V and 1 from J; bases not matched to a gene: 4. This CDR3 spans 19 amino acids. The germline CDR1 and CDR2 sequences are SGHVS and FNYEAQ. In DNA form, the CDR3 reads TGTGCCAGCAGCTTAGGCTTACTAGCGGGAGGGTCTGGGGCCAACGTCCTGACTTTC. Residues: CASSLGLLAGGSGANVLTF.

This chain links TRBV4-3 with TRBJ2-3; 14 nucleotides align to TRBD2. CDR3 length: 18 amino acids. Losses at the gene ends were 0 bases for V and 3 bases for J; bases not matched to a gene: 5. CDR1 is LGHNA, CDR2 YSLEER, per germline. CDR3 in amino acids: CASSQDRTSGRITDTQYF. The CDR3 DNA follows: TGCGCCAGCAGCCAAGATCGGACTAGCGGGAGGATAACAGATACGCAGTATTTT.

The chain combines TRBV15 with TRBJ2-3; 12 bases map to TRBD2. Per the germline V gene, CDR1 is LNHNV and CDR2 is YYDKDF (reference sequence). This CDR3 contains 17 residues. J was trimmed by 5 bases and V by 2 bases; bases with no gene match: 8. CDR3 sequence reads: CATSRSPRTSGKDTQYF. The DNA of the CDR3 is TGTGCCACCAGCAGATCTCCCCGGACTAGCGGGAAAGATACGCAGTATTTT. Looking up the rest from reference TRBV15 and TRBJ2-3 gives the full variable domain: DAMVIQNPRYQVTQFGKPVTLSCSQTLNHNVMYWYQQKSSQAPKLLFHYYDKDFNNEADTPDNFQSRRPNTSFCFLDIRSPGLGDTAMYLCATSRSPRTSGKDTQYFGPGTRLTVL.